One sample yielded the 29 T cell receptor beta chains listed below, sequenced in a study of blood T cells in healthy people across ages. A J-beta primer mix and a sample-barcoded 5' primer were used in a second PCR of roughly 7 to 12 cycles. TCRdb ran MiXCR on the 5' RACE reads and lists one entry per CDR3 protein. In the table there are fewer than 950,000 distinct CDR3 sequences, 40% to 65% of which are singletons. Material for sequencing was blood. The source of these receptors is a man older than 75 in good health.

The genes are TRBV3-1 and TRBJ2-4; 11 positions match TRBD1. The J call may be in error: the DNA end matches TRBJ2-7 better. Germline CDR1 LGHDT, CDR2 YNNKEL (reference sequence). The CDR3 has 14 amino acids. CDR3: CASRYGQGAAEQYF. CDR3 DNA: TGTGCCAGCAGGTACGGACAGGGGGCGGCCGAGCAGTACTTC.

This clonotype was detected a few times. This sequence joins TRBV12-3 or TRBV12-4 and TRBJ2-1, with a weak D call TRBD1 (6 bases). V was pared by 5 bases and J by 13 bases, with 12 bases between. The CDR3 extends over 11 amino acids. CDR3 region: CASSENRVQFF. CDR3 nucleotides: TGTGCCAGCAGTGAAAACAGGGTTCAGTTCTTC.

The V gene is TRBV20-1, the J gene TRBJ1-2; D gene unclear. Germline V lookup: CDR1 DFQATT, CDR2 SNEGSKA (reference sequence). CDR3 length: 12 amino acids. The V and J ends lost 6 bases and 3 bases respectively, with 11 bases between them. The CDR3 is CSALQRDYGYTF. The CDR3 DNA follows: TGCAGTGCGCTACAACGCGACTATGGCTACACCTTC.

This clonotype was counted between two and nine times. The chain recombines TRBV27 with TRBJ2-3; 7 bases match TRBD2. The CDR3 loop spans 14 amino acids. V shed 8 bases and J 2 bases; nucleotides not matched to a gene: 7. Germline V gene lookup returns CDR1 MNHEY and CDR2 SMNVEV (reference sequence). CDR3 bases: TGTGCCAGCCGGGAGGCGGATACCACAGATACGCAGTATTTT. This translates into CASREADTTDTQYF.

V gene TRBV5-1 combines with J gene TRBJ2-5; the match to TRBD1 covers 8 bases. With 0 bases clipped from V and 11 bases from J, the junction kept 12 bases outside the gene matches. Germline lookup yields CDR1 SGHRS and CDR2 YFSETQ. There are 15 residues in the CDR3. The CDR3 sequence: CASSLGAGGQGEQYF. In DNA, the CDR3 is TGCGCCAGCAGCTTGGGGGCAGGGGGCCAAGGTGAGCAGTACTTC. Looking up the rest from reference TRBV5-1 and TRBJ2-5 gives the full variable domain: KAGVTQTPRYLIKTRGQQVTLSCSPISGHRSVSWYQQTPGQGLQFLFEYFSETQRNKGNFPGRFSGRQFSNSRSEMNVSTLELGDSALYLCASSLGAGGQGEQYFGPGTRLLVL.

This clonotype was seen ten or more times. The rearrangement uses TRBV12-3 or TRBV12-4 and TRBJ1-2, with 9 bases identical to TRBD1. Trimming cost V 4 bases and J 7 bases; bases outside gene matches: 10. The CDR3 is made up of 15 amino acids. The CDR3 loop reads CASSYTPQGAGGYTF. CDR3 sequence (DNA): TGTGCCAGCAGTTATACCCCACAGGGGGCCGGTGGCTACACCTTC.

The chain joins TRBV4-3 to TRBJ2-1; no reliable D call. The ends were cut back, 0 bases at V and 6 bases at J, with 6 bases in the middle. This CDR3 region has 13 residues. The germline CDR1 and CDR2 sequences are LGHNA and YSLEER. The CDR3 DNA is TGCGCCAGCAGCCAAGATGGGCCCAATGAGCAGTTCTTC. This sequence encodes CASSQDGPNEQFF.

V usage is TRBV11-1 and J usage is TRBJ2-1; D may be TRBD2 (5 bases). The CDR3 runs to 15 residues. Per the germline V gene, CDR1 is SGHAT and CDR2 is FQDESV (reference sequence). Trimming cost V 1 base and J 6 bases, with 13 bases left between them. CDR3 nucleotides: TGTGCCAGCAGCTTAGGAGTGGGAGAGGGCAATGAGCAGTTCTTC. Its translation: CASSLGVGEGNEQFF.

The genes are TRBV7-9 and TRBJ2-7; 7 bases match TRBD1. The V segment lost 11 bases and the J segment 1 base; nucleotides outside the gene matches: 8. The CDR3 spans 13 residues. The V gene's germline CDR1 is SEHNR and CDR2 FQNEAQ (reference sequence). Here the CDR3 DNA reads TGTGCCGGGATGACAGGGTCGTCCTACGAGCAGTACTTC. This gives the protein CAGMTGSSYEQYF.

The chain employs TRBV5-1 and TRBJ2-7; D remains ambiguous. Trimming took off 1 base at V and 2 bases at J, with 13 bases between the two ends. The CDR3 totals 15 residues. The germline gives CDR1 SGHRS, CDR2 YFSETQ. The CDR3 DNA reads TGCGCCAGCAGCTTGCGTACCACCACTACCTACGAGCAGTACTTC. Translation gives CASSLRTTTTYEQYF.

The CDR3 DNA sequence: TGTGCCAGCAACCTCAGGGGGGACAATTCACCCCTCCACTTT. Translated: CASNLRGDNSPLHF. The rearrangement joins TRBV5-5 to TRBJ1-6, with 7 bases fitting TRBD1. Germline values: CDR1 SGHKS, CDR2 YYEKEE (reference sequence). V shed 6 bases, J shed 7 bases, and the junction held 7 bases outside the gene matches. The CDR3 is 14 amino acids.

A note on this clonotype: A much more abundant neighbour one base away suggests this may be a read error. The rearrangement links TRBV4-1 to TRBJ2-6; a possible D gene is TRBD1 (5 bases). Germline V gene lookup returns CDR1 MGHRA and CDR2 YSYEKL. The CDR3 contains 16 residues. CDR3 sequence reads: CASSQEGVSEANVLTF. DNA for the CDR3: TGCGCCAGCAGCCAAGAAGGGGTATCTGAGGCCAACGTCCTGACTTTC.

The chain uses TRBV24-1 and TRBJ1-1, with TRBD1 matching 7 bases. The CDR3 contains 13 residues. V shed 4 bases, J shed 7 bases, and the junction held 5 bases outside the gene matches. Germline loops: CDR1 KGHDR, CDR2 SFDVKD. CDR3 bases: TGTGCCACCAGTGACTGGGACAGACATGAAGCTTTCTTT. The encoded protein is CATSDWDRHEAFF.

CDR3 coding DNA: TGCAGCGTTGGTGGTCTCAACGTTAATGAGCAGTTCTTC. It codes for CSVGGLNVNEQFF. The V and J genes are TRBV29-1 and TRBJ2-1; no firm D call. The CDR3 has 13 amino acids. Germline lookup yields CDR1 SQVTM and CDR2 ANQGSEA. Trimming cost V 4 bases and J 7 bases, with 14 bases left between them.

With regard to this clonotype: This may be a read error, as it is one base from a much larger clone. The V and J genes are TRBV5-1 and TRBJ2-5; possible D gene TRBD2, 6 bases. Germline V gene sequence: CDR1 SGHRS, CDR2 YFSETQ. Trimming pared 1 base from V and 7 bases from J, leaving 14 bases between. The CDR3 extends over 14 amino acids. The CDR3 reads CASSLRGFGGTQYF. The CDR3 DNA reads TGCGCCAGCAGCTTGAGGGGATTCGGGGGGACCCAGTACTTC. The complete variable domain, with remaining parts taken from reference TRBV5-1 and TRBJ2-5, reads KAGVTQTPRYLIKTRGQQVTLSCSPISGHRSVSWYQQTPGQGLQFLFEYFSETQRNKGNFPGRFSGRQFSNSRSEMNVSTLELGDSALYLCASSLRGFGGTQYFGPGTRLLVL.

The chain is built from TRBV21-1 and TRBJ2-3; TRBD2 is the table's D call and was not checked against the DNA. TRBV21-1 is assigned pseudogene status. The CDR3 sequence is 17 residues long. CDR3 loop: CASSKYERASGHYTQYF. For the CDR3, the DNA is TGTGCCAGCAGCAAATATGAAAGAGCTAGCGGCCACTATACGCAGTATTTT.

V gene TRBV27 combines with J gene TRBJ2-5; no clear D gene. V gave up 0 bases and J gave up 5 bases, with 10 bases separating them. The CDR3 runs 14 residues. Per germline, CDR1 MNHEY and CDR2 SMNVEV (reference sequence). The CDR3: CASSLSEKWETQYF. The DNA for the CDR3 is TGTGCCAGCAGTTTATCGGAGAAATGGGAGACCCAGTACTTC.

The rearrangement uses TRBV7-9 and TRBJ1-5; D not resolved. The CDR3 totals 12 residues. The V and J ends lost 5 bases and 6 bases respectively, with 8 bases between them. Looked up from germline, CDR1 is SEHNR and CDR2 is FQNEAQ (reference sequence). The CDR3 region has the DNA TGTGCCAGCAGCCTCGGACCTCAGCCCCAGCATTTT. Amino acid sequence: CASSLGPQPQHF.

The chain joins TRBV27 to TRBJ2-3; unclear D gene. The length of the CDR3 is 14 residues. The germline CDR1 and CDR2 sequences are MNHEY and SMNVEV (reference sequence). Trimming stripped 1 base from V and 14 bases from J, with 19 bases between. The CDR3 sequence is CASSLYTQHRYAYF. The CDR3 nucleotides read TGTGCCAGCAGTTTATACACTCAGCACAGATACGCGTATTTT.

The chain has TRBV28 and TRBJ2-7, with 10 bases aligning to TRBD2. The germline V gene has CDR1 MDHEN and CDR2 SYDVKM. The CDR3 has 15 residues. The V and J ends lost 7 bases and 4 bases, in that order; junction bases with no gene match: 10. CDR3 loop: CASTPRASGSYEQYF. The CDR3 DNA is TGTGCCAGCACCCCTCGGGCTAGCGGGAGTTACGAGCAGTACTTC.

This clonotype came up a few times. The rearrangement joins TRBV20-1 to TRBJ2-3, with TRBD2 matching over 8 bases. Germline V gives CDR1 DFQATT, CDR2 SNEGSKA (reference sequence). CDR3 length equals 14 residues. The junction had 13 bases not matched to a gene; V was cut back by 0 bases and J by 14 bases. The CDR3 spells CSARESGRHRYAYF. Written as DNA, the CDR3 is TGCAGTGCTAGAGAGAGCGGGAGACACAGATACGCGTATTTT.

The V call is TRBV2, the J call TRBJ2-3; D gene uncertain. This CDR3 has 11 residues. The V gene's germline CDR1 is SNHLY and CDR2 FYNNEI. V lost 11 bases and J lost 5, with 11 bases in between. CDR3 residues: CARQSGDTQYF. The CDR3 region has the DNA TGTGCCCGACAAAGTGGAGATACGCAGTATTTT.

V gene TRBV7-6 combines with J gene TRBJ1-4; D perhaps matches TRBD1 (5 bases). Per germline, CDR1 SGHVS and CDR2 FNYEAQ. V lost 5 bases, J lost 8 bases, and 24 bases lay in between. The CDR3 covers 17 residues. The CDR3 region has the DNA TGTGCCAGCAGCCAAAACCCCCGGGGCCTCACTGGAGAAAAACTGTTTTTT. It yields the protein CASSQNPRGLTGEKLFF.

A few counts support this clonotype. This rearrangement joins TRBV6-1 to TRBJ2-1; a possible D gene is TRBD2 (6 bases). The ends were cut back, 3 bases at V and 5 bases at J, with 23 bases in the middle. Germline loops: CDR1 MNHNS, CDR2 SASEGT. The CDR3 totals 18 residues. In DNA, the CDR3 is TGTGCCAGCAGTGACCTCCGGATTCGGCGGGATCAACACAATGAGCAGTTCTTC. It encodes CASSDLRIRRDQHNEQFF.

This clonotype was seen only a few times. The rearrangement joins TRBV20-1 to TRBJ2-5; D is uncertain. Germline V gives CDR1 DFQATT, CDR2 SNEGSKA (reference sequence). There are 12 residues in the CDR3. Trimming removed 7 bases at V and 5 bases at J, with 14 bases between. The CDR3: CSVDTEGETQYF. The CDR3 DNA reads as TGCAGTGTTGACACGGAAGGCGAGACCCAGTACTTC.

The sample holds a few counts of this clonotype. This sequence joins TRBV10-3 and TRBJ2-1, with 8 bases identical to TRBD2. The CDR3 totals 17 residues. From germline, CDR1 is ENHRY and CDR2 SYGVKD. J gave up 6 bases and V 0 bases, and 10 bases lay outside the gene matches. In DNA form, the CDR3 reads TGTGCCATCAGTGAGTCGATGGGAGGGCTAGCGGGCAATGAGCAGTTCTTC. This sequence encodes CAISESMGGLAGNEQFF.

The J gene is TRBJ2-5, the V gene TRBV4-2, with D unresolved. The CDR3 contains 14 residues. V dropped 0 bases and J dropped 2 bases, with 7 bases sitting between them. Germline V lookup: CDR1 LGHNA, CDR2 YNFKEQ. The CDR3 coding sequence is TGTGCCAGCAGCCAAGAGTGGCTACAAGAGACCCAGTACTTC. Translating gives CASSQEWLQETQYF.

This sequence joins TRBV2 and TRBJ1-1; D is perhaps TRBD1 (5 bases). The CDR3 has 16 residues. Germline CDR1 reads SNHLY; CDR2 reads FYNNEI. Trimming cost V 0 bases and J 4 bases, with 15 bases left between them. CDR3 loop: CASSEASSGRGTEAFF. As DNA, the CDR3 is TGTGCCAGCAGTGAAGCCAGTTCAGGGAGGGGCACTGAAGCTTTCTTT.

The CDR3 nucleotides read TGCAGCATCCTAGCGGGAGAATTCAACTCCGAGCAGTACTTC. It is translated as CSILAGEFNSEQYF. This chain uses TRBV29-1 with TRBJ2-5, with 10 positions matching TRBD2. The DNA end favors TRBJ2-7, so the J call may be wrong. The CDR3 runs 14 residues. CDR1 and CDR2 (germline): SQVTM, ANQGSEA.